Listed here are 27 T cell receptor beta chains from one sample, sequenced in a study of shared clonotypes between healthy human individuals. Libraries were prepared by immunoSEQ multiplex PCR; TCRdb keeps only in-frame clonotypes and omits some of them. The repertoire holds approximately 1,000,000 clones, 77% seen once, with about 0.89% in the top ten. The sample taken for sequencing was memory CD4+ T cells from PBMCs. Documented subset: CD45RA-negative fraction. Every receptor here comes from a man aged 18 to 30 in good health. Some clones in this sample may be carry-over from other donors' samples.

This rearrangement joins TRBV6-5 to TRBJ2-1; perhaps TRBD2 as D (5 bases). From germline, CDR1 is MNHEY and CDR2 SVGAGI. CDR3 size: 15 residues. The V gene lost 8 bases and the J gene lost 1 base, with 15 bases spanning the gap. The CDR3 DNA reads TGTGCCAGCGAGGATCCGGGATGGTCCTACAATGAGCAGTTCTTC. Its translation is CASEDPGWSYNEQFF.

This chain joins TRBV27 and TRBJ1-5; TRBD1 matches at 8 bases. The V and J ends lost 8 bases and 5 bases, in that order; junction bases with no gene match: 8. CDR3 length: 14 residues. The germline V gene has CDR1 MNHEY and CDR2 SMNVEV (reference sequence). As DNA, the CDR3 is TGTGCCAGCGCTGGGACAGGCGGGGATCAGCCCCAGCATTTT. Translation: CASAGTGGDQPQHF.

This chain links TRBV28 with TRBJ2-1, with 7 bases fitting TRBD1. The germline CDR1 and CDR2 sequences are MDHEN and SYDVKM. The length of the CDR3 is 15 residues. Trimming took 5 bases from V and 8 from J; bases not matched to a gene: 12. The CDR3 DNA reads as TGTGCCAGCAGTCTCAGACAGGGTGGTAGGGATGAGCAGTTCTTC. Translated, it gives CASSLRQGGRDEQFF.

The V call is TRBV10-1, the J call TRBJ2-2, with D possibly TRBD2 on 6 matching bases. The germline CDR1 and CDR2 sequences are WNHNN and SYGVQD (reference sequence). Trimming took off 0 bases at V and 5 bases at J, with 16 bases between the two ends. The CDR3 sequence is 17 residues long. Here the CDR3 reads CASSESSGTEATGELFF. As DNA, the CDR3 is TGCGCCAGCAGTGAGTCTTCCGGGACTGAAGCAACCGGGGAGCTGTTTTTT.

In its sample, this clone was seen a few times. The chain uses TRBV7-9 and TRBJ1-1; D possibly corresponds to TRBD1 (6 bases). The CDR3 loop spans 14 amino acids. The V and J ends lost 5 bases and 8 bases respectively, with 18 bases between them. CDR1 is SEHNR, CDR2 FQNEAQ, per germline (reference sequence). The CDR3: CASSRISGTNEAFF. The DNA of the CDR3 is TGTGCCAGCAGCCGCATCTCCGGGACAAACGAAGCTTTCTTT.

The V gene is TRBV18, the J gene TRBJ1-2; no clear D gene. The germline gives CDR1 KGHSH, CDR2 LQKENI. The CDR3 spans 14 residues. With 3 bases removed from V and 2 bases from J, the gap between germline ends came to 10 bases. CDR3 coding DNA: TGTGCCAGCTCACCGAGGAGAGAGAACTATGGCTACACCTTC. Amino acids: CASSPRRENYGYTF. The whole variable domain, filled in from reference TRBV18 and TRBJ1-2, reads NAGVMQNPRHLVRRRGQEARLRCSPMKGHSHVYWYRQLPEEGLKFMVYLQKENIIDESGMPKERFSAEFPKEGPSILRIQQVVRGDSAAYFCASSPRRENYGYTFGSGTRLTVV.

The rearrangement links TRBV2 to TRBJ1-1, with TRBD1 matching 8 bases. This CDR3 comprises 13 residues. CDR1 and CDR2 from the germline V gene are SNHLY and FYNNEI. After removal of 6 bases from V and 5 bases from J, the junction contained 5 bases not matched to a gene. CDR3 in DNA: TGTGCCAGCAGGGCAGGGGGCTTAACTGAAGCTTTCTTT. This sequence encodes CASRAGGLTEAFF.

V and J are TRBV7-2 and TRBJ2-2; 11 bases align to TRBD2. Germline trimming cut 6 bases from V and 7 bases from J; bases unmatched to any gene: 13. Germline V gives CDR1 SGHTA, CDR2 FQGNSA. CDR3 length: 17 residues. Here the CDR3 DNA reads TGTGCCAGCAGACCCTTAGCGGGAGGGCCTGTAGTCGGGGAGCTGTTTTTT. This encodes CASRPLAGGPVVGELFF.

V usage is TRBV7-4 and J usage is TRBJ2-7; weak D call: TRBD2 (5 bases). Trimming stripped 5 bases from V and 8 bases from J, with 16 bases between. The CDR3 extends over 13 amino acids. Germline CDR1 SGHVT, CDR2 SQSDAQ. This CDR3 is CASSPPDFGQQYF. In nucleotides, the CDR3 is TGTGCCAGCAGCCCCCCGGACTTTGGCCAGCAGTACTTC.

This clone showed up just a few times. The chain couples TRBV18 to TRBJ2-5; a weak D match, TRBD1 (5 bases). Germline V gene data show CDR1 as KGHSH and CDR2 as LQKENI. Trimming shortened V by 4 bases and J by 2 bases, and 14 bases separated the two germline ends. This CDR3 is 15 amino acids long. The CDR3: CASSQQGRGQETQYF. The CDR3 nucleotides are TGTGCCAGCTCACAGCAGGGAAGGGGACAAGAGACCCAGTACTTC.

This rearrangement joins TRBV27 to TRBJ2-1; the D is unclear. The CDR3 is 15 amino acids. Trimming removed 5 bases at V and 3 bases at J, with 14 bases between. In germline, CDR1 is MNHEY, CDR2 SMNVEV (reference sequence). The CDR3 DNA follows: TGTGCCAGCAGTCGTCAGGCACCCGGCTACAATGAGCAGTTCTTC. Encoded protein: CASSRQAPGYNEQFF.

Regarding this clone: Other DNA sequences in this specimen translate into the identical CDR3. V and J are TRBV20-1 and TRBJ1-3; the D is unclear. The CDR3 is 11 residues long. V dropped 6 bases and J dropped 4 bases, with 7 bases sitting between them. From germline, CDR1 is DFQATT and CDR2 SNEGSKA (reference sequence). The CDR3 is CSARAGNTIYF. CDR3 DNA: TGCAGTGCCCGGGCCGGAAACACCATATATTTT.

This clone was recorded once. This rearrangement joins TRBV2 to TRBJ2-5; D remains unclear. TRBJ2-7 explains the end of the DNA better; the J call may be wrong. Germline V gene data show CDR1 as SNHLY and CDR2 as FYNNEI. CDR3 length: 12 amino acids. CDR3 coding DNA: TGTGCCAGCAGTGATTACGGATACGAGCAGTACTTC. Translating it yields CASSDYGYEQYF.

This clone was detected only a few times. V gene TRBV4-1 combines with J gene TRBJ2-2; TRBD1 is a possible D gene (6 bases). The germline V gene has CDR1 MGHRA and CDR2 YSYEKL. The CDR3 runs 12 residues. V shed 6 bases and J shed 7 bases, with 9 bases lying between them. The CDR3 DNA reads TGCGCCAGCAGTGAAGGGGGCGGGGAGCTGTTTTTT. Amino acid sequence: CASSEGGGELFF.

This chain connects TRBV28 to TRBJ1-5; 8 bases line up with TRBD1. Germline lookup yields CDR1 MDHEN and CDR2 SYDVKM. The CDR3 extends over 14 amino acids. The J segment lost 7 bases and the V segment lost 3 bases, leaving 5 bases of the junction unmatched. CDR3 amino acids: CASSLLTGEQPQHF. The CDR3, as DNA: TGTGCCAGCAGTTTGTTGACAGGGGAGCAGCCCCAGCATTTT.

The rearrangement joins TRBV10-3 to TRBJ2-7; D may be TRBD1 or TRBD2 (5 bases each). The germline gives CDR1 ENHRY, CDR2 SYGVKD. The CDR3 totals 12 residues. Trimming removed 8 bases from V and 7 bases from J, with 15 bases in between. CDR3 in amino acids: CAIGQLVGEQYF. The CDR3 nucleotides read TGTGCCATCGGACAACTAGTCGGTGAGCAGTACTTC.

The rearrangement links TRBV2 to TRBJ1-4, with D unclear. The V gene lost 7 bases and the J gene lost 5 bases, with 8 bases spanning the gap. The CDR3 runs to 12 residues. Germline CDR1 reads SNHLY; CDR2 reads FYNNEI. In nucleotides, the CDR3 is TGTGCCAGCACAGGCCCGAATGAAAAACTGTTTTTT. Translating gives CASTGPNEKLFF.

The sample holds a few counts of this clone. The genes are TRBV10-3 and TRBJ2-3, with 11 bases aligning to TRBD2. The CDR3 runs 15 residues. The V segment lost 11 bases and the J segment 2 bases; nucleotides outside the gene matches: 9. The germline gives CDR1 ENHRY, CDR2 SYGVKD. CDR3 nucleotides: TGTGCCGCTAGGGGGACTAGCGGTTCCACAGATACGCAGTATTTT. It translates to CAARGTSGSTDTQYF.

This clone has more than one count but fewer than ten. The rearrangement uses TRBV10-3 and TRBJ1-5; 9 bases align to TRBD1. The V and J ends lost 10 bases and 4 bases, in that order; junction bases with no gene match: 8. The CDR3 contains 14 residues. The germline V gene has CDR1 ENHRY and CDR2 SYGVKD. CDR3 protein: CATSTGQGNQPQHF. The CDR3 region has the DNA TGTGCCACCTCGACGGGACAGGGAAATCAGCCCCAGCATTTT.

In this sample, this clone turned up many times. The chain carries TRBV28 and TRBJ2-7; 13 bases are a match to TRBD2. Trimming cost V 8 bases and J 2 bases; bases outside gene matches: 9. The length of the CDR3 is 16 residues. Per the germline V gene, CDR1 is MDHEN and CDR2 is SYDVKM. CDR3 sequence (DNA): TGTGCCAGCGGGAAGAGACTAGCGGGAGGCCCCTACGAGCAGTACTTC. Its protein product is CASGKRLAGGPYEQYF.

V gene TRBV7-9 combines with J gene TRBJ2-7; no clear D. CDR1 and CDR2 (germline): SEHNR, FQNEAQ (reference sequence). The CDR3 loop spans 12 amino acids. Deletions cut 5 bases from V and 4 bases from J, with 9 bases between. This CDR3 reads CASSPIRYEQYF. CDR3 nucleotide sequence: TGTGCCAGCAGCCCCATTAGGTACGAGCAGTACTTC.

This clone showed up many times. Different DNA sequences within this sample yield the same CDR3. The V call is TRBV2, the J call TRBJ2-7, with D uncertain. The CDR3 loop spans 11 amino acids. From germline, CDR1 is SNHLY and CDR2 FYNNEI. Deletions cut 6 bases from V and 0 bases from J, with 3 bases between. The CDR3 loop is CASRSSYEQYF. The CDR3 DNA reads TGTGCCAGCAGGAGCTCCTACGAGCAGTACTTC.

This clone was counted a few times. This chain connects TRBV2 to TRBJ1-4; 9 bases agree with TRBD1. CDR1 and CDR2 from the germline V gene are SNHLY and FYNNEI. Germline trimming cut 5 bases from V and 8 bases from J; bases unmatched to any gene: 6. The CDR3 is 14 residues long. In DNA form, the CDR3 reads TGTGCCAGCAGTTCGGGACAGGGCGAAGAAAAACTGTTTTTT. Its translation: CASSSGQGEEKLFF. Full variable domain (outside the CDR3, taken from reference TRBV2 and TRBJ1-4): EPEVTQTPSHQVTQMGQEVILRCVPISNHLYFYWYRQILGQKVEFLVSFYNNEISEKSEIFDDQFSVERPDGSNFTLKIRSTKLEDSAMYFCASSSGQGEEKLFFGSGTQLSVL.

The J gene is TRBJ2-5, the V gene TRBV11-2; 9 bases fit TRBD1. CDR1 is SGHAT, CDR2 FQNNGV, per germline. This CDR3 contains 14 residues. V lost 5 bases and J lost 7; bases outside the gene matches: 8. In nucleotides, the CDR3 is TGTGCCAGCAGCCCGTGGGACAGGGAGGGGACCCAGTACTTC. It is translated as CASSPWDREGTQYF.

Here the CDR3 reads CASSTRSGQGNNEQFF. CDR3 coding DNA: TGTGCCAGCAGCACCAGGTCGGGACAGGGTAATAATGAGCAGTTCTTC. The rearrangement links TRBV7-2 to TRBJ2-1, with TRBD1 matching over 9 bases. The CDR3 loop spans 16 amino acids. The V segment lost 5 bases and the J segment 7 bases; nucleotides outside the gene matches: 12. The germline gives CDR1 SGHTA, CDR2 FQGNSA.

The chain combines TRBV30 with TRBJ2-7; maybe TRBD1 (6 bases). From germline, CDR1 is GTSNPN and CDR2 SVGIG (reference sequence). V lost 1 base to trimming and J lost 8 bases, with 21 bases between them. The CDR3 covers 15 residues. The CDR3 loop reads CAWSEGNREANKQYF. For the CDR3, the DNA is TGTGCCTGGAGTGAGGGGAACAGGGAAGCTAACAAGCAGTACTTC.

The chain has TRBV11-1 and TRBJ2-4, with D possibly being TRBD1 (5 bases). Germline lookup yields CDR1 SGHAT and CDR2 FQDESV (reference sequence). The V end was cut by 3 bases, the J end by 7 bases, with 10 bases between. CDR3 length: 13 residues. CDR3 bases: TGTGCCAGCAGCTTGGGGCCATATAACATTCAGTACTTC. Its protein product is CASSLGPYNIQYF.